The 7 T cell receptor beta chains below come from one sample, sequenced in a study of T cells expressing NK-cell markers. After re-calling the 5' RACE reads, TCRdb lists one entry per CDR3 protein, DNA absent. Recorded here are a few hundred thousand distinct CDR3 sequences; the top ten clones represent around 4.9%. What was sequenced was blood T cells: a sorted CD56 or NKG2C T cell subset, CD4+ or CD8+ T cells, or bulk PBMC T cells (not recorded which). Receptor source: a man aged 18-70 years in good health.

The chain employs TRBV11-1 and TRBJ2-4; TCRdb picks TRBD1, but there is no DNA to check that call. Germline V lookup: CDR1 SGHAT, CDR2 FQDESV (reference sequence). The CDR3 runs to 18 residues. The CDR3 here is CASSSDSGPGIAKNIQYF. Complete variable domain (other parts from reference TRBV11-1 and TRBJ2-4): EAEVAQSPRYKITEKSQAVAFWCDPISGHATLYWYRQILGQGPELLVQFQDESVVDDSQLPKDRFSAERLKGVDSTLKIQPAELGDSAMYLCASSSDSGPGIAKNIQYFGAGTRLSVL.

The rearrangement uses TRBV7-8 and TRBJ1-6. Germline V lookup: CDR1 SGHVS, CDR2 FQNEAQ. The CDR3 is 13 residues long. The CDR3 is CASSWAYNSPLHF.

The CDR3 sequence: CASRPTRVITEAFF. The chain has TRBV12-3 or TRBV12-4 and TRBJ1-1. CDR3 length equals 14 residues.

The CDR3 sequence is CASSPQGRRSYGYTF. The chain joins TRBV12-3 or TRBV12-4 to TRBJ1-2; TCRdb picks TRBD1, but there is no DNA to check that call. This CDR3 region has 15 residues.

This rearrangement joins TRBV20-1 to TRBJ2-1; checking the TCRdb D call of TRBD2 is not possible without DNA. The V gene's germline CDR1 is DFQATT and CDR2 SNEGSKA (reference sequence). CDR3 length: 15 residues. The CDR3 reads CSASASRSSYNEQFF.

This chain's CDR3 is CASSLLSATNYGYTF. V is TRBV5-1 and J is TRBJ1-2. The germline CDR1 and CDR2 sequences are SGHRS and YFSETQ. This CDR3 region has 15 residues.

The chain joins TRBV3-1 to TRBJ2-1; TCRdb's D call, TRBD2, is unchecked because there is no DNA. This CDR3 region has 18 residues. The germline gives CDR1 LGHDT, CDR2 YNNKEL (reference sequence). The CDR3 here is CASSRGTSGGHTYNEQFF.